A single TCR beta chain is shown here with its context. Methotrexate plus calcineurin inhibitor accompanied controls' myeloablative marrow transplants; sampling was 1 year later. Germline lookup yields CDR1 SGHTA and CDR2 FQGNSA. The CDR3 covers 15 residues. V lost 1 base and J lost 2; bases outside the gene matches: 4. This specimen belongs to a study of T cells after posttransplantation cyclophosphamide. Libraries were prepared by immunoSEQ multiplex PCR; TCRdb keeps only in-frame clonotypes and omits some of them. The sample records around 17,000 clones, roughly 80% being singletons. The chain uses TRBV7-2 and TRBJ2-7; 8 positions agree with TRBD2. This sequence was found in a male patient aged 30 to 40 who received an allogeneic stem cell transplant from an unrelated donor, was CMV-positive, and had acute and chronic GVHD. Some T cells here may be from the graft donor. This specimen consisted of PBMCs, obtained around 410 days after allogeneic stem cell transplant with calcineurin inhibitor and methotrexate. As DNA, the CDR3 is TGTGCCAGCAGCTTAGACGCGGGGGGCCCCTACGAGCAGTACTTC. Residues: CASSLDAGGPYEQYF.